Each of the 27 T cell receptor beta chains below was sequenced from the same sample in a study of prognosis after radiotherapy for stage I lung cancer. By two-round multiplex PCR, the TCR beta CDR3 was amplified from genomic DNA. It was primers specific to each TRBV and TRBJ gene that first-round PCR used. TCRdb independently ran MiXCR on the multiplex PCR reads; one entry per CDR3 protein. Here the sample spans 15,000 or so distinct CDR3 sequences, 25% to 35% being singletons. The sequences come from PBMCs, collected before or after stereotactic body radiation therapy (not recorded which). The origin of the receptors is a donor over 45 with non-small cell lung cancer.

In this sample, this clonotype turned up many times. The chain uses TRBV11-3 and TRBJ2-2; 12 nucleotides align to TRBD2. The germline CDR1 and CDR2 sequences are SGHNT and YENEEA. The CDR3 sequence is 16 residues long. The junction had 5 bases not matched to a gene; V was cut back by 7 bases and J by 2 bases. This CDR3 is CASTPSGRANTGELFF. Here the CDR3 DNA reads TGTGCCAGCACCCCTAGCGGGAGGGCCAACACCGGGGAGCTGTTTTTT.

Notes on this clonotype: This sequence may be a read error, since a much larger clone differs from it by one base. The J gene is TRBJ2-5, the V gene TRBV20-1; perhaps TRBD1 as D (5 bases). The CDR3 totals 15 residues. From germline, CDR1 is DFQATT and CDR2 SNEGSKA (reference sequence). Deletions cut 5 bases from V and 5 bases from J, with 21 bases between. CDR3 in DNA: TGCAGTGCTGACCCAGGGAAATGGGGTTTCGAGACCCAGTACTTC. This gives the protein CSADPGKWGFETQYF.

This clonotype was detected ten times or more. CDR3 DNA: TGTGCCAGCAGCTGGGATGGACAGGCTAATCAGCCCCAGCATTTT. Protein: CASSWDGQANQPQHF. V is TRBV7-2 and J is TRBJ1-5, with 7 nucleotides matching TRBD1. Per the germline V gene, CDR1 is SGHTA and CDR2 is FQGNSA. V lost 4 bases to trimming and J lost 4 bases; unmatched junction nucleotides: 7. The CDR3 extends over 15 amino acids.

Ten or more counts support this clonotype. The V call is TRBV12-3 or TRBV12-4, the J call TRBJ2-2; weak D call: TRBD2 (5 bases). V lost 8 bases and J lost 4, with 14 bases in between. The CDR3 spans 14 residues. The CDR3 sequence is CASRGPGVTGELFF. In DNA form, the CDR3 reads TGTGCCAGCCGCGGCCCCGGGGTCACCGGGGAGCTGTTTTTT.

For this clonotype: This sequence is one base from a far larger clone and is likely a read error. V usage is TRBV6-2 or TRBV6-3 and J usage is TRBJ2-5; no definite D call. The CDR3 totals 11 residues. Germline assignment: CDR1 MNHEY and CDR2 SVGEGT. V shed 8 bases and J shed 5 bases, with 9 bases lying between them. DNA for the CDR3: TGTGCCAGCGGGATGGGGGAGACCCAGTACTTC. This codes for CASGMGETQYF.

The CDR3 spells CASSLFWTSNTGELFF. DNA for the CDR3: TGCGCCAGCAGCTTGTTTTGGACCTCGAACACCGGGGAGCTGTTTTTT. The rearrangement uses TRBV5-1 and TRBJ2-2; D is unresolved. Trimming shortened V by 1 base and J by 0 bases, and 10 bases separated the two germline ends. The CDR3 covers 16 residues. The germline V gene encodes CDR1 SGHRS and CDR2 YFSETQ.

This clonotype is medium-sized. DNA of the CDR3: TGCGCCAGCAGCCCAATAGCGGGAGGGAAAATTGAGCAGTTCTTC. Amino acids: CASSPIAGGKIEQFF. The chain couples TRBV5-1 to TRBJ2-1, with 11 positions matching TRBD2. From germline, CDR1 is SGHRS and CDR2 YFSETQ. CDR3 length equals 15 residues. The V gene end was trimmed by 4 bases and the J gene end by 9 bases; junction bases not matched to a gene: 9.

This clonotype was detected only a few times. Since a much larger clone is just one base distant, this may be a read error. Given the absence of the conserved phenylalanine or tryptophan at the CDR3 end, a read error is likely. CDR3 protein: CASSLASGNEQFL. The CDR3, as DNA: TGTGCCAGCAGCTTGGCCTCAGGGAATGAGCAGTTCCTC. This chain joins TRBV5-4 and TRBJ2-1, with a weak D call TRBD1 (5 bases). This CDR3 has 13 residues. V was shortened by 0 bases and J by 7 bases, with 8 bases between the two germline ends. The germline CDR1 and CDR2 sequences are SGHNT and YYREEE (reference sequence).

This clonotype was counted many times. The chain uses TRBV20-1 and TRBJ2-5; 12 nucleotides align to TRBD2. The trim removed 4 bases at V and 5 bases at J, leaving 8 bases unmatched. Germline CDR1 and CDR2: DFQATT and SNEGSKA (reference sequence). The CDR3 spans 15 residues. The CDR3 sequence: CSATASGRAMETQYF. The CDR3 DNA sequence: TGCAGTGCTACAGCTAGCGGGAGGGCCATGGAGACCCAGTACTTC.

This clonotype was recorded many times. The chain recombines TRBV6-2 or TRBV6-3 with TRBJ2-6, with a tentative D call TRBD1 (5 bases). The CDR3 has 14 amino acids. Germline V CDR1 and CDR2: MNHEY, SVGEGT. Between the trimmed V and J ends, which lost 5 bases and 1 base, there was a span of 6 bases. In DNA, the CDR3 is TGTGCCAGCAGTCACAGGTCTGGGGCCAACGTCCTGACTTTC. Amino acids: CASSHRSGANVLTF.

In the case of this clonotype: This clone may be a read error of a much larger clone one base away. The chain couples TRBV28 to TRBJ2-1, with a tentative D call TRBD1 (5 bases). There are 13 residues in the CDR3. Germline V gives CDR1 MDHEN, CDR2 SYDVKM. The CDR3: CASIQGTFNERFF. The CDR3 coding sequence is TGTGCCAGTATCCAGGGTACTTTCAATGAGCGGTTCTTC.

V is TRBV28 and J is TRBJ2-4; 13 nucleotides align to TRBD2. The CDR3 is made up of 19 amino acids. V was clipped by 2 bases and J by 2 bases; unmatched bases: 9. The germline V gene has CDR1 MDHEN and CDR2 SYDVKM. Written as DNA, the CDR3 is TGTGCCAGCAGTTTACTCACCCTACTAGCGGGAGGGACCAAAAACATTCAGTACTTC. Protein: CASSLLTLLAGGTKNIQYF.

Comments on this clonotype: This sequence may be a read error, since a much larger clone differs from it by one base. V gene TRBV7-9 combines with J gene TRBJ2-2; D is ambiguous. CDR3 length equals 15 residues. The germline V gene has CDR1 SEHNR and CDR2 FQNEAQ (reference sequence). Trimming took 5 bases from V and 1 from J, leaving 11 bases between them. CDR3 amino acids: CASSPVGWNTGELFF. DNA of the CDR3: TGTGCCAGCAGCCCAGTCGGATGGAACACCGGGGAGCTGTTTTTT.

This rearrangement joins TRBV18 to TRBJ2-5; TRBD1 matches at 12 bases. CDR1 is KGHSH, CDR2 LQKENI, per germline. The CDR3 extends over 15 amino acids. The V and J ends lost 3 bases and 5 bases, in that order; junction bases with no gene match: 4. Here the CDR3 reads CASSPGQGARETQYF. CDR3 nucleotide sequence: TGTGCCAGCTCACCGGGACAGGGGGCCAGGGAGACCCAGTACTTC. The full variable domain, its missing parts supplied by reference TRBV18 and TRBJ2-5, is NAGVMQNPRHLVRRRGQEARLRCSPMKGHSHVYWYRQLPEEGLKFMVYLQKENIIDESGMPKERFSAEFPKEGPSILRIQQVVRGDSAAYFCASSPGQGARETQYFGPGTRLLVL.

This clonotype appeared many times. The genes are TRBV20-1 and TRBJ2-5, with D unresolved. The CDR3 is 14 residues long. Germline-derived CDR1 and CDR2 are DFQATT and SNEGSKA (reference sequence). V gave up 0 bases and J gave up 5 bases, with 13 bases separating them. CDR3 amino acids: CSARDQTRSETQYF. The CDR3 coding sequence is TGCAGTGCTAGAGATCAGACTCGCTCGGAGACCCAGTACTTC.

This chain connects TRBV27 to TRBJ2-1; weak D call: TRBD2 (6 bases). The CDR3 runs 13 residues. From germline, CDR1 is MNHEY and CDR2 SMNVEV (reference sequence). Trimming left V 8 bases short and J 1 base short, with 9 bases between. The CDR3 DNA reads as TGTGCCAGCCCGACTAGATCCTACAATGAGCAGTTCTTC. Translating it yields CASPTRSYNEQFF.

This clonotype was seen many times. The chain recombines TRBV19 with TRBJ1-1, with a tentative D call TRBD1 (6 bases). CDR3 length: 13 residues. V was shortened by 10 bases and J by 0 bases, with 12 bases between the two germline ends. Germline loops: CDR1 LNHDA, CDR2 SQIVND (reference sequence). CDR3 sequence reads: CATKAGVNTEAFF. The CDR3 DNA is TGTGCCACCAAGGCAGGGGTGAACACTGAAGCTTTCTTT.

This clonotype was recorded many times. This chain uses TRBV15 with TRBJ2-3; D possibly corresponds to TRBD2 (5 bases). The CDR3 has 16 amino acids. The germline gives CDR1 LNHNV, CDR2 YYDKDF (reference sequence). V was shortened by 4 bases and J by 5 bases, with 19 bases between the two germline ends. The CDR3 protein is CATSISGNRVIDTQYF. CDR3 nucleotide sequence: TGTGCCACCAGCATCTCGGGGAACCGGGTCATAGATACGCAGTATTTT. Full variable domain (outside the CDR3, taken from reference TRBV15 and TRBJ2-3): DAMVIQNPRYQVTQFGKPVTLSCSQTLNHNVMYWYQQKSSQAPKLLFHYYDKDFNNEADTPDNFQSRRPNTSFCFLDIRSPGLGDTAMYLCATSISGNRVIDTQYFGPGTRLTVL.

On this clonotype itself: One base away lies a much larger clone, so this may be a sequencing read error. The chain combines TRBV5-1 with TRBJ2-1; no clear D. The CDR3 length is 15 residues. The germline CDR1 and CDR2 sequences are SGHRS and YFSETQ. The CDR3 nucleotides read TGCGCCAGCAGCTTGGGGCACCTATCCTACAATGAGCAGCTCTTC. Its translation: CASSLGHLSYNEQLF.

This clonotype appeared many times. This chain connects TRBV18 to TRBJ2-3; D uncertain. The CDR3 sequence is 16 residues long. Trimming pared 2 bases from V and 0 bases from J, leaving 12 bases between. The germline V gene encodes CDR1 KGHSH and CDR2 LQKENI. The CDR3 nucleotides read TGTGCCAGCTCACCATCGATGGTGGCTAGCACAGATACGCAGTATTTT. It translates to CASSPSMVASTDTQYF.

This clonotype was seen at least ten times. The rearrangement uses TRBV20-1 and TRBJ2-3; TRBD2 matches at 10 bases. From germline, CDR1 is DFQATT and CDR2 SNEGSKA (reference sequence). V dropped 2 bases and J dropped 4; count of bases not matched to a gene: 12. The CDR3 is 17 residues long. CDR3 nucleotides: TGCAGTGCTAGATTGCTAGCGGGAGCGGGTAGGGCAGATACGCAGTATTTT. It specifies CSARLLAGAGRADTQYF.

This clonotype is medium-sized in the sample. The rearrangement links TRBV2 to TRBJ1-1; TRBD1 might be the D (5 bases). This CDR3 comprises 13 residues. Germline V lookup: CDR1 SNHLY, CDR2 FYNNEI. V was trimmed by 6 bases and J by 5 bases, leaving 13 bases between them. Written as DNA, the CDR3 is TGTGCCAGCAGCCCAGAAACAGGTACTGAAGCTTTCTTT. It specifies CASSPETGTEAFF.

For this clonotype: With only one base between it and a far larger clone, this is likely a read error. This sequence joins TRBV2 and TRBJ2-1, with D perhaps matching TRBD2 (6 bases). The CDR3 sequence is 15 residues long. Germline values: CDR1 SNHLY, CDR2 FYNNEI. Trimming shortened V by 6 bases and J by 4 bases, and 16 bases separated the two germline ends. This chain's CDR3 is CASRPKEAGYNEQFF. CDR3 sequence (DNA): TGTGCCAGCAGACCAAAGGAGGCGGGGTACAATGAGCAGTTCTTC.

This clonotype was detected many times. The rearrangement uses TRBV20-1 and TRBJ1-6, with 11 bases fitting TRBD1. The junction had 10 bases not matched to a gene; V was cut back by 1 base and J by 5 bases. Per the germline V gene, CDR1 is DFQATT and CDR2 is SNEGSKA (reference sequence). This CDR3 has 18 residues. The CDR3 sequence: CSARGTGGEEVNNSPLHF. The CDR3 DNA follows: TGCAGTGCTAGAGGGACAGGGGGCGAGGAAGTAAATAATTCACCCCTCCACTTT.

Many counts were recorded for this clonotype. The chain carries TRBV9 and TRBJ2-1; D remains unclear. V lost 4 bases, J lost 9 bases, and 14 bases lay in between. There are 13 residues in the CDR3. CDR1 SGDLS and CDR2 YYNGEE come from the germline V gene. The CDR3 DNA sequence: TGTGCCAGCAGCCGCGGAGTGCTCGTTGAGCAGTTCTTC. This codes for CASSRGVLVEQFF.

V usage is TRBV15 and J usage is TRBJ2-7, with D possibly being TRBD2 (5 bases). CDR3 length equals 15 residues. Germline V gene sequence: CDR1 LNHNV, CDR2 YYDKDF (reference sequence). V was pared by 6 bases and J by 9 bases, with 24 bases between. The CDR3 region is CATRDSSSRLSLQYF. The CDR3 bases are TGTGCCACCAGAGATTCTAGCAGTCGGCTGAGCCTGCAGTACTTC.

A remark on this clonotype: This probably arose from a read error, given a far larger clone one base away. The chain carries TRBV6-5 and TRBJ2-7; D not certain. V lost 5 bases, J lost 3 bases, and 17 bases lay in between. Germline CDR1 MNHEY, CDR2 SVGAGI. The CDR3 totals 15 residues. The CDR3 loop reads CASSEEEQMFYEQYF. CDR3 in DNA: TGTGCCAGCAGTGAAGAGGAACAGATGTTCTACGAGCAGTACTTC.